The 29 T cell receptor beta chains below come from one sample, sequenced in a study of T cell changes during pregnancy in multiple sclerosis. Produced via immunoSEQ multiplex PCR; TCRdb's table is partial and in-frame only. Seen here are about 57,000 clones, 90% to 95% observed once, and the top ten hold 0.15% to 0.25%. The specimen was CD4+ T cells from peripheral blood mononuclear cells, collected in the second trimester of pregnancy. These receptors were collected from a female donor with multiple sclerosis, enrolled in a pregnancy study.

The V gene is TRBV2, the J gene TRBJ2-1; tentatively, D is TRBD2 (6 bases). The CDR3 runs to 12 residues. The germline V and J ends were trimmed by 5 bases and 9 bases, with 11 bases remaining between them. Per germline, CDR1 SNHLY and CDR2 FYNNEI. CDR3 amino acids: CASSSGGGEQFF. DNA of the CDR3: TGTGCCAGCAGTTCCGGGGGTGGTGAGCAGTTCTTC.

The rearrangement links TRBV7-2 to TRBJ2-5; TRBD2 agrees at 10 bases. Per germline, CDR1 SGHTA and CDR2 FQGNSA. CDR3 size: 18 residues. V lost 1 base and J lost 5; bases outside the gene matches: 13. The CDR3 spells CASSLVGATGTSAETQYF. The CDR3 coding sequence is TGTGCCAGCAGCTTAGTAGGGGCCACCGGGACTAGCGCCGAGACCCAGTACTTC.

J is TRBJ1-1 and V is TRBV6-5, with TRBD1 matching over 9 bases. The length of the CDR3 is 15 residues. The V gene's germline CDR1 is MNHEY and CDR2 SVGAGI. V gave up 0 bases and J gave up 5 bases; unmatched junction bases: 4. CDR3 amino acids: CASSYSGQGWTEAFF. DNA for the CDR3: TGTGCCAGCAGTTACTCGGGACAGGGTTGGACTGAAGCTTTCTTT.

The chain is built from TRBV7-8 and TRBJ2-1; D not resolved. This CDR3 is built from 14 residues. The germline V and J ends were trimmed by 5 bases and 5 bases, with 13 bases remaining between them. Germline V CDR1 and CDR2: SGHVS, FQNEAQ. CDR3 nucleotides: TGTGCCAGCAGCCCCTTTGAGCGAGACAATGAGCAGTTCTTC. As protein: CASSPFERDNEQFF.

V is TRBV2 and J is TRBJ1-5; TRBD1 is a possible D gene (5 bases). Germline V gene data show CDR1 as SNHLY and CDR2 as FYNNEI. The CDR3 contains 16 residues. With 2 bases removed from V and 3 bases from J, the gap between germline ends came to 14 bases. The CDR3, as DNA: TGTGCCAGCAGTGAAAGGCAGGGAGGTAACAATCAGCCCCAGCATTTT. Translation: CASSERQGGNNQPQHF. The full variable domain, in which reference TRBV2 and TRBJ1-5 provide the parts outside the CDR3, is EPEVTQTPSHQVTQMGQEVILRCVPISNHLYFYWYRQILGQKVEFLVSFYNNEISEKSEIFDDQFSVERPDGSNFTLKIRSTKLEDSAMYFCASSERQGGNNQPQHFGDGTRLSIL.

This chain joins TRBV21-1 and TRBJ2-7; TRBD2, the table's D call, was not compared with the DNA. TRBV21-1 is an annotated pseudogene. The CDR3 loop spans 17 amino acids. Here the CDR3 reads CASSNQATRNGTYEQYF. In nucleotides, the CDR3 is TGTGCCAGCAGCAATCAAGCGACGAGGAACGGTACCTACGAGCAGTACTTC.

This clone was recorded a few times. The gene calls are TRBV6-5 and TRBJ1-2; no clear D gene. The CDR3 loop spans 16 amino acids. V was clipped by 0 bases and J by 4 bases, with 15 bases between them. The germline V gene has CDR1 MNHEY and CDR2 SVGAGI. The CDR3 sequence: CASSYSSIGVTYGYTF. CDR3 DNA: TGTGCCAGCAGTTACTCGAGTATAGGAGTAACCTATGGCTACACCTTC.

V is TRBV28 and J is TRBJ1-1, with a tentative D call TRBD1 (5 bases). V lost 6 bases and J 4 bases, leaving 18 bases between the germline ends. CDR1 and CDR2 (germline): MDHEN, SYDVKM. This CDR3 has 15 residues. The CDR3 is CASSLVEGQSTEAFF. Here the CDR3 DNA reads TGTGCCAGCAGCCTAGTGGAGGGGCAGAGCACTGAAGCTTTCTTT.

The V gene is TRBV28, the J gene TRBJ1-2, with 7 bases identical to TRBD1. Germline V gene lookup returns CDR1 MDHEN and CDR2 SYDVKM. The V gene end was trimmed by 3 bases and the J gene end by 8 bases; junction bases not matched to a gene: 6. The CDR3 has 13 amino acids. The CDR3 sequence: CASSLGQSRGYTF. CDR3 sequence (DNA): TGTGCCAGCAGTTTGGGACAGTCAAGGGGCTACACCTTC.

This clone appeared a single time. The chain recombines TRBV19 with TRBJ2-3; 8 nucleotides line up with TRBD2. In germline, CDR1 is LNHDA, CDR2 SQIVND (reference sequence). This CDR3 contains 13 residues. Trimming removed 7 bases from V and 4 bases from J; junction bases left unmatched: 4. CDR3 sequence: CASKREGADTQYF. In DNA form, the CDR3 reads TGTGCCAGTAAACGGGAGGGTGCAGATACGCAGTATTTT.

The chain couples TRBV28 to TRBJ1-1; TRBD1 aligns across 9 bases. After removal of 5 bases from V and 4 bases from J, the junction contained 8 bases not matched to a gene. Germline V gene lookup returns CDR1 MDHEN and CDR2 SYDVKM. The CDR3 sequence is 15 residues long. This CDR3 is CASSGYRGPGTEAFF. Here the CDR3 DNA reads TGTGCCAGCAGTGGATACAGGGGGCCGGGCACTGAAGCTTTCTTT.

J is TRBJ2-5 and V is TRBV6-1, with unresolved D. From germline, CDR1 is MNHNS and CDR2 SASEGT. With 6 bases removed from V and 5 bases from J, the gap between germline ends came to 13 bases. This CDR3 contains 13 residues. CDR3 sequence: CASRSTGRETQYF. The CDR3 nucleotides are TGTGCCAGCAGGTCGACGGGTCGGGAGACCCAGTACTTC.

The J gene is TRBJ1-4, the V gene TRBV11-2, with D possibly being TRBD1 (5 bases). The ends were cut back, 3 bases at V and 7 bases at J, with 6 bases in the middle. The CDR3 is 12 amino acids. Germline V gene sequence: CDR1 SGHAT, CDR2 FQNNGV. The CDR3: CASSFGGEKLFF. CDR3 coding DNA: TGTGCCAGCAGCTTCGGGGGTGAAAAACTGTTTTTT.

The chain links TRBV7-2 to TRBJ1-6; D is undetermined. The CDR3 extends over 14 amino acids. Germline V lookup: CDR1 SGHTA, CDR2 FQGNSA. V lost 5 bases, J lost 6 bases, and 11 bases lay in between. The CDR3 DNA reads TGTGCCAGCAGCCTACAGCGGTTTAATTCACCCCTCCACTTT. This gives the protein CASSLQRFNSPLHF.

The CDR3: CASSLGPSGYEQYF. In DNA, the CDR3 is TGTGCCAGCAGCTTAGGCCCAAGCGGATACGAGCAGTACTTC. This chain joins TRBV7-2 and TRBJ2-7; D is possibly TRBD2 (5 bases). The V gene lost 1 base and the J gene lost 4 bases, with 11 bases spanning the gap. Looked up from germline, CDR1 is SGHTA and CDR2 is FQGNSA. The CDR3 is 14 amino acids.

This clone showed up just once. The CDR3 is CASSFTVSSEQFF. The CDR3 DNA reads TGTGCCAGCAGCTTTACAGTATCGAGTGAGCAGTTCTTC. This chain links TRBV5-4 with TRBJ2-1; the D is unclear. The V end was cut by 2 bases, the J end by 9 bases, with 12 bases between. The CDR3 totals 13 residues. Germline CDR1 and CDR2: SGHNT and YYREEE (reference sequence). The whole variable domain, remainder taken from reference TRBV5-4 and TRBJ2-1, is ETGVTQSPTHLIKTRGQQVTLRCSSQSGHNTVSWYQQALGQGPQFIFQYYREEENGRGNFPPRFSGLQFPNYSSELNVNALELDDSALYLCASSFTVSSEQFFGPGTRLTVL.

The chain recombines TRBV11-2 with TRBJ2-1, with D maybe TRBD2 (6 bases). CDR3 length equals 13 residues. CDR1 and CDR2 (germline): SGHAT, FQNNGV. V was shortened by 3 bases and J by 13 bases, with 16 bases between the two germline ends. CDR3 sequence: CASSFASRGLQFF. In DNA, the CDR3 is TGTGCCAGCAGCTTTGCGTCACGGGGGTTACAGTTCTTC.

The chain is built from TRBV15 and TRBJ2-5; 7 positions agree with TRBD1. The germline V gene has CDR1 LNHNV and CDR2 YYDKDF (reference sequence). The V and J ends lost 1 base and 5 bases, in that order; junction bases with no gene match: 10. This CDR3 is built from 16 residues. CDR3 coding DNA: TGTGCCACCAGCAGAGCCCTAAACAGGGGAGTGGAGACCCAGTACTTC. Its translation is CATSRALNRGVETQYF. The whole variable domain, filled in from reference TRBV15 and TRBJ2-5, reads DAMVIQNPRYQVTQFGKPVTLSCSQTLNHNVMYWYQQKSSQAPKLLFHYYDKDFNNEADTPDNFQSRRPNTSFCFLDIRSPGLGDTAMYLCATSRALNRGVETQYFGPGTRLLVL.

V gene TRBV10-3 combines with J gene TRBJ2-5, with TRBD1 matching over 7 bases. This CDR3 is built from 14 residues. Losses at the gene ends were 4 bases for V and 2 bases for J; bases not matched to a gene: 4. Germline V gene sequence: CDR1 ENHRY, CDR2 SYGVKD. CDR3 region: CAISAQGQQETQYF. CDR3 in DNA: TGTGCCATCAGTGCCCAGGGACAGCAAGAGACCCAGTACTTC.

The chain couples TRBV19 to TRBJ2-1, with D perhaps TRBD2 (5 bases). Trimming took off 1 base at V and 0 bases at J, with 7 bases between the two ends. Germline CDR1 LNHDA, CDR2 SQIVND (reference sequence). This CDR3 is 15 amino acids long. CDR3 DNA: TGTGCCAGTAGTATAGCGGGGAGCTCCTACAATGAGCAGTTCTTC. This sequence encodes CASSIAGSSYNEQFF.

The chain joins TRBV7-2 to TRBJ2-1; 9 nucleotides agree with TRBD1. The V gene end was trimmed by 1 base and the J gene end by 6 bases; junction bases not matched to a gene: 7. Germline CDR1 is SGHTA and CDR2 is FQGNSA. CDR3 length: 16 amino acids. The CDR3 nucleotides are TGTGCCAGCAGCTTAGAGTGGGACAGGGCGAGCAATGAGCAGTTCTTC. Its protein product is CASSLEWDRASNEQFF.

The gene calls are TRBV19 and TRBJ2-3; a possible D gene is TRBD2 (7 bases). The CDR3 covers 16 residues. Between the trimmed V and J ends, which lost 6 bases and 2 bases, there was a span of 18 bases. Germline lookup yields CDR1 LNHDA and CDR2 SQIVND (reference sequence). The CDR3 is CASSPNRGAYTDTQYF. The DNA for the CDR3 is TGTGCCAGTAGCCCTAACCGGGGGGCATACACAGATACGCAGTATTTT. The complete variable domain, with remaining parts taken from reference TRBV19 and TRBJ2-3, reads DGGITQSPKYLFRKEGQNVTLSCEQNLNHDAMYWYRQDPGQGLRLIYYSQIVNDFQKGDIAEGYSVSREKKESFPLTVTSAQKNPTAFYLCASSPNRGAYTDTQYFGPGTRLTVL.

This clone was counted only a few times. V gene TRBV5-6 combines with J gene TRBJ2-7; 9 bases agree with TRBD2. The CDR3 contains 14 residues. The V and J ends lost 3 bases and 6 bases, in that order; junction bases with no gene match: 7. Per germline, CDR1 SGHDT and CDR2 YYEEEE. The DNA for the CDR3 is TGTGCCAGCAGCTGGTGGGCGGGAGGGTTCGAGCAGTACTTC. Translated: CASSWWAGGFEQYF.

The chain employs TRBV30 and TRBJ2-2, with 15 bases aligning to TRBD2. Per the germline V gene, CDR1 is GTSNPN and CDR2 is SVGIG (reference sequence). J gave up 4 bases and V 5 bases, and 5 bases lay outside the gene matches. CDR3 size: 16 residues. As DNA, the CDR3 is TGTGCCTGGTTTTGGACTAGCGGGGGGGCCACCGGGGAGCTGTTTTTT. Protein product: CAWFWTSGGATGELFF.

The V call is TRBV30, the J call TRBJ1-4, with D tentatively TRBD1 (5 bases). The length of the CDR3 is 15 residues. V lost 2 bases and J lost 5, with 15 bases in between. Germline V gene sequence: CDR1 GTSNPN, CDR2 SVGIG (reference sequence). This CDR3 reads CAWSTGGVINEKLFF. The CDR3 region has the DNA TGTGCCTGGAGTACCGGGGGGGTAATCAATGAAAAACTGTTTTTT.

The chain combines TRBV5-1 with TRBJ1-1; D ambiguous. V was trimmed by 0 bases and J by 2 bases, leaving 5 bases between them. Germline V CDR1 and CDR2: SGHRS, YFSETQ. This CDR3 region has 13 residues. In DNA, the CDR3 is TGCGCCAGCAGCTTGGACATAAACACTGAAGCTTTCTTT. Amino acid sequence: CASSLDINTEAFF. The entire variable domain, with the rest obtained from reference TRBV5-1 and TRBJ1-1, is as follows: KAGVTQTPRYLIKTRGQQVTLSCSPISGHRSVSWYQQTPGQGLQFLFEYFSETQRNKGNFPGRFSGRQFSNSRSEMNVSTLELGDSALYLCASSLDINTEAFFGQGTRLTVV.

This clone occurred once. The V and J genes are TRBV30 and TRBJ2-5; no clear D. V gave up 3 bases and J gave up 4 bases, with 9 bases separating them. Germline values: CDR1 GTSNPN, CDR2 SVGIG (reference sequence). CDR3 length: 12 residues. CDR3 protein: CAWSLFRETQYF. The DNA for the CDR3 is TGTGCCTGGAGCCTTTTCCGAGAGACCCAGTACTTC.

The V and J genes are TRBV27 and TRBJ1-2, with 10 bases identical to TRBD1. V shed 3 bases, J shed 11 bases, and the junction held 6 bases outside the gene matches. CDR3 length: 13 residues. Germline V CDR1 and CDR2: MNHEY, SMNVEV (reference sequence). The CDR3 nucleotides read TGTGCCAGCAGTTTCCGGGACAGGGGAGGTTACACCTTC. Its protein is CASSFRDRGGYTF.

This chain uses TRBV5-1 with TRBJ2-3; 8 bases map to TRBD2. The V gene's germline CDR1 is SGHRS and CDR2 YFSETQ. V shed 4 bases and J 3 bases; nucleotides not matched to a gene: 10. The CDR3 extends over 16 amino acids. CDR3 DNA: TGCGCCAGCAGCACGGGGGGGGGCCCCAAGACAGATACGCAGTATTTT. Protein: CASSTGGGPKTDTQYF.